The present TCR beta chain was sequenced within a study of blood T cell repertoires in COVID-19. Overall study: Samples taken during acute and convalescent COVID-19 were collected in the United States, Italy and Spain.

Participant-given clinical history determined each cohort assignment. Cohort 3 recovery required two negative PCRs, clearance, or symptom resolution. The repertoire was sequenced with immunoSEQ multiplex PCR; TCRdb's copy has only in-frame clones and lacks some. The sample carries approximately 300,000 clones, about 92% recorded once. CDR1 LGHDT and CDR2 YNNKEL come from the germline V gene (reference sequence). The CDR3 has 17 amino acids. J gave up 2 bases and V 6 bases, and 8 bases lay outside the gene matches. This chain joins TRBV3-1 (or the pseudogene TRBV3-2) and TRBJ2-3; 13 nucleotides line up with TRBD2. Sequencing input: PBMCs or T cells enriched from blood (not recorded which). This TCR derives from a woman in her twenties or thirties who had recovered from COVID-19. This chain's CDR3 is CASRKTSGGIYTDTQYF. The CDR3 nucleotides read TGTGCCAGCAGAAAGACTAGCGGGGGGATATACACAGATACGCAGTATTTT.